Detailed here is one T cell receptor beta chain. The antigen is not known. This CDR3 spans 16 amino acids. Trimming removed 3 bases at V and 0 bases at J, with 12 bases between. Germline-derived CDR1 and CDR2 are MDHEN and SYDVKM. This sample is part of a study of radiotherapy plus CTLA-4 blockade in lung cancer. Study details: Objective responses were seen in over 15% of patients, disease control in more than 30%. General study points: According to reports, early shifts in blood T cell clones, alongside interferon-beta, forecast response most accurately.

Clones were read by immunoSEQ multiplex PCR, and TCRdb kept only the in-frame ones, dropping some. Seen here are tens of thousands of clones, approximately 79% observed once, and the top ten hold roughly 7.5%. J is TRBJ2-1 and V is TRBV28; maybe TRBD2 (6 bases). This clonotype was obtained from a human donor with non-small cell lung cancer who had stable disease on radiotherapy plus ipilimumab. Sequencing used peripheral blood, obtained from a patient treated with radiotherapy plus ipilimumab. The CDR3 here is CASSLSPGVSYNEQFF. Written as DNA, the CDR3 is TGTGCCAGCAGTTTGTCCCCGGGGGTCTCCTACAATGAGCAGTTCTTC.